The next 22 T cell receptor beta chains were all read from a single sample in a study of T cells in Graves' hyperthyroidism and ophthalmopathy. What was amplified from RNA transcripts were TCR beta CDR3 regions. First-round RT-PCR with HTBI primers amplified the TCR CDR3 region. TCRdb redid the calling of the multiplex PCR reads with MiXCR, one entry per CDR3 protein. Among fewer than 400,000 distinct CDR3 sequences listed, roughly 17% were seen once. Sequenced material: blood. Receptor source: a man in his thirties or forties with Graves' hyperthyroidism.

The chain is built from TRBV20-1 and TRBJ2-5; D tentatively fits TRBD1 or TRBD2 (5 bases each). Germline CDR1 is DFQATT and CDR2 is SNEGSKA (reference sequence). This CDR3 region has 16 residues. Trimming shortened V by 5 bases and J by 3 bases, and 22 bases separated the two germline ends. CDR3: CSALSRDRGWKETQYF. The CDR3 coding sequence is TGCAGTGCTCTGTCAAGGGACCGAGGCTGGAAAGAGACCCAGTACTTC.

This clonotype was counted many times. V gene TRBV12-3 or TRBV12-4 combines with J gene TRBJ1-4, with D uncertain. The CDR3 contains 12 residues. Trimming shortened V by 5 bases and J by 8 bases, and 9 bases separated the two germline ends. The CDR3 sequence is CASSPFLEKLFF. The CDR3 nucleotides are TGTGCCAGCAGTCCCTTTTTGGAAAAACTGTTTTTT.

This clonotype was recorded a few times. The rearrangement links TRBV29-1 to TRBJ2-7; D uncertain. V lost 1 base and J lost 4, with 29 bases in between. The CDR3 has 19 amino acids. Germline assignment: CDR1 SQVTM and CDR2 ANQGSEA. DNA for the CDR3: TGCAGCGTTGAAGTCCCGTCAGAAAAGAACTACGGAACGTTTTACGAGCAGTACTTC. This encodes CSVEVPSEKNYGTFYEQYF.

The table lists this clonotype with many counts. This rearrangement joins TRBV7-8 to TRBJ1-5, with no clear D. Trimming shortened V by 5 bases and J by 0 bases, and 17 bases separated the two germline ends. Germline CDR1 reads SGHVS; CDR2 reads FQNEAQ. The CDR3 is 17 residues long. The chain's CDR3 is CASSPRVKTSSNQPQHF. In DNA, the CDR3 is TGTGCCAGCAGCCCCCGTGTTAAGACAAGTAGCAATCAGCCCCAGCATTTT.

The sample holds many counts of this clonotype. The V call is TRBV28, the J call TRBJ2-6; no firm D call. V was trimmed by 4 bases and J by 1 base, leaving 11 bases between them. Germline loops: CDR1 MDHEN, CDR2 SYDVKM. The CDR3 runs 16 residues. The CDR3 coding sequence is TGTGCCAGCAGTTCCACGAGTGGGTCTGGGGCCAACGTCCTGACTTTC. Encoded protein: CASSSTSGSGANVLTF.

Worth noting for this clonotype: The germline gene is not matched at one end of the junction; a read error may be the cause. The gene calls are TRBV7-3 and TRBJ2-1; the match to TRBD1 covers 7 bases. The length of the CDR3 is 14 residues. Germline loops: CDR1 SGHTA, CDR2 FQGTGA. The CDR3 DNA sequence: TGTGTCAGCAGCTCCCTGGGACAGAACAATGAGCAGTTCTTC. This codes for CVSSSLGQNNEQFF.

The table lists this clonotype with many counts. This chain joins TRBV3-1 and TRBJ2-3, with D perhaps TRBD2 (7 bases). The germline V gene has CDR1 LGHDT and CDR2 YNNKEL (reference sequence). This CDR3 contains 16 residues. Trimming stripped 4 bases from V and 4 bases from J, with 18 bases between. The CDR3 here is CASSLRLGGGADTQYF. DNA for the CDR3: TGTGCCAGCAGCCTCCGACTAGGAGGGGGGGCAGATACGCAGTATTTT.

This clonotype was observed at least ten times. This sequence joins TRBV20-1 and TRBJ2-3; 14 nucleotides line up with TRBD2. Trimming took 0 bases from V and 7 from J; bases not matched to a gene: 3. The CDR3 loop spans 15 amino acids. The germline gives CDR1 DFQATT, CDR2 SNEGSKA (reference sequence). CDR3 DNA: TGCAGTGCTAGAGAAGGACTAGCGGGAGGAAATACGCAGTATTTT. Amino acid sequence: CSAREGLAGGNTQYF.

This clonotype appeared many times. The chain links TRBV27 to TRBJ2-1, with 7 bases identical to TRBD2. The CDR3 consists of 15 residues. V was clipped by 0 bases and J by 6 bases; unmatched bases: 5. Germline values: CDR1 MNHEY, CDR2 SMNVEV (reference sequence). The CDR3 loop reads CASSLSIREGNEQFF. CDR3 sequence (DNA): TGTGCCAGCAGTTTATCGATCAGGGAGGGCAATGAGCAGTTCTTC.

The rearrangement links TRBV28 to TRBJ1-1, with D unclear. Per germline, CDR1 MDHEN and CDR2 SYDVKM. V shed 3 bases and J shed 3 bases, with 11 bases lying between them. The length of the CDR3 is 14 residues. The CDR3 DNA reads TGTGCCAGCAGTTTTTGGGTTACAGACACTGAAGCTTTCTTT. This sequence encodes CASSFWVTDTEAFF.

The genes are TRBV10-2 and TRBJ2-1, with 8 bases that match TRBD2. CDR1 is WSHSY, CDR2 SAAADI, per germline. The trim removed 4 bases at V and 5 bases at J, leaving 4 bases unmatched. The CDR3 covers 14 residues. The CDR3 region is CASSASGSNNEQFF. The CDR3 nucleotides read TGCGCCAGCAGTGCCAGCGGGAGTAACAATGAGCAGTTCTTC.

The sample holds many counts of this clonotype. CDR3 nucleotide sequence: TGTGCCAGCAGCCCGTACGGGACAGGGTTGGAAAAACTGTTTTTT. It yields the protein CASSPYGTGLEKLFF. V and J are TRBV11-2 and TRBJ1-4, with 9 nucleotides matching TRBD1. Germline lookup yields CDR1 SGHAT and CDR2 FQNNGV. The CDR3 is 15 amino acids. J lost 8 bases, V lost 5 bases, and 9 bases had no gene match.

This clonotype was counted a few times. The rearrangement links TRBV9 to TRBJ1-1; perhaps TRBD1 as D (5 bases). CDR1 is SGDLS and CDR2 is YYNGEE in the germline V gene. The CDR3 contains 14 residues. V lost 0 bases, J lost 3 bases, and 9 bases lay in between. The CDR3 spells CASSVEQEYTEAFF. The CDR3 bases are TGTGCCAGCAGCGTAGAACAGGAATACACTGAAGCTTTCTTT. The variable domain in full, with the rest retrieved from reference TRBV9 and TRBJ1-1, is DSGVTQTPKHLITATGQRVTLRCSPRSGDLSVYWYQQSLDQGLQFLIQYYNGEERAKGNILERFSAQQFPDLHSELNLSSLELGDSALYFCASSVEQEYTEAFFGQGTRLTVV.

This clonotype was picked up many times. The V call is TRBV28, the J call TRBJ2-3, with 7 bases aligning to TRBD2. Losses at the gene ends were 9 bases for V and 1 base for J; bases not matched to a gene: 7. CDR1 and CDR2 (germline): MDHEN, SYDVKM. This CDR3 comprises 14 residues. The CDR3 DNA sequence: TGTGCCAGTCGGGCTAGCGGAGGCACAGATACGCAGTATTTT. Translation: CASRASGGTDTQYF.

The rearrangement links TRBV25-1 to TRBJ1-2; possibly TRBD1 for D (6 bases). CDR3 length: 13 residues. Germline loops: CDR1 MGHDK, CDR2 SYGVNS. V dropped 3 bases and J dropped 8 bases, with 13 bases sitting between them. The CDR3 DNA reads TGTGCCAGCAGTGAGGAGGCGGGGGGCGGCTACACCTTC. It translates to CASSEEAGGGYTF.

This clonotype came up many times. The chain recombines TRBV3-1 with TRBJ2-1; 9 bases are a match to TRBD2. The ends lost 3 bases at V and 2 bases at J; junction bases unmatched: 5. Germline V lookup: CDR1 LGHDT, CDR2 YNNKEL (reference sequence). The length of the CDR3 is 16 residues. The CDR3 is CASSHPAGGAYNEQFF. In nucleotides, the CDR3 is TGTGCCAGCAGCCACCCAGCGGGAGGCGCCTACAATGAGCAGTTCTTC.

As concerns this clonotype: A much larger clone is a single base away; this may be a read error. The CDR3 here is CSVEGGAHEQYF. The CDR3 DNA reads TGCAGCGTTGAGGGGGGAGCCCACGAGCAGTACTTC. The chain is built from TRBV29-1 and TRBJ2-7, with a possible D match to TRBD2 (6 bases). CDR1 SQVTM and CDR2 ANQGSEA come from the germline V gene. The CDR3 extends over 12 amino acids. The germline V and J ends were trimmed by 3 bases and 5 bases, with 11 bases remaining between them.

The table lists this clonotype with a few counts. The V gene is TRBV20-1, the J gene TRBJ2-7; tentatively, D is TRBD1 (6 bases). The V gene's germline CDR1 is DFQATT and CDR2 SNEGSKA (reference sequence). CDR3 length equals 16 residues. Trimming pared 6 bases from V and 3 bases from J, leaving 24 bases between. The DNA for the CDR3 is TGCAGTGCCATGAACTCTCAGGGGCCGCGGTACTACGAGCAGTACTTC. Protein: CSAMNSQGPRYYEQYF.

This clonotype was counted a few times. The V call is TRBV28, the J call TRBJ2-2, with 11 bases that match TRBD2. This CDR3 spans 16 amino acids. Germline V gene sequence: CDR1 MDHEN, CDR2 SYDVKM. With V trimmed by 6 bases and J by 6 bases, 9 bases remained unmatched. CDR3 sequence (DNA): TGTGCCAGCAGCCAAGTTAGCGGGAGGGCAGCCGGGGAGCTGTTTTTT. Translation gives CASSQVSGRAAGELFF.

This rearrangement joins TRBV5-1 to TRBJ2-7, with TRBD2 matching over 8 bases. V dropped 0 bases and J dropped 5; count of bases not matched to a gene: 13. This CDR3 contains 17 residues. The germline gives CDR1 SGHRS, CDR2 YFSETQ. The CDR3 DNA reads as TGCGCCAGCAGCTTGGATTATCTAACGGGAGGGCCTCACGAGCAGTACTTC. Translating gives CASSLDYLTGGPHEQYF. Combining the CDR3 with reference TRBV5-1 and TRBJ2-7 gives the whole variable domain KAGVTQTPRYLIKTRGQQVTLSCSPISGHRSVSWYQQTPGQGLQFLFEYFSETQRNKGNFPGRFSGRQFSNSRSEMNVSTLELGDSALYLCASSLDYLTGGPHEQYFGPGTRLTVT.

This clonotype occurred many times. The chain employs TRBV11-2 and TRBJ2-3; 7 nucleotides match TRBD2. This CDR3 contains 15 residues. Germline CDR1 and CDR2: SGHAT and FQNNGV. Losses at the gene ends were 4 bases for V and 5 bases for J; bases not matched to a gene: 9. In DNA, the CDR3 is TGTGCCAGCAGCTCGAAGCGGGGTAGCGTAGATACGCAGTATTTT. Its protein product is CASSSKRGSVDTQYF.

This chain connects TRBV20-1 to TRBJ1-5; maybe TRBD1 (5 bases). This CDR3 spans 14 amino acids. Germline CDR1 reads DFQATT; CDR2 reads SNEGSKA (reference sequence). The V and J ends lost 4 bases and 6 bases respectively, with 16 bases between them. The CDR3 DNA follows: TGCAGTGCTAATACAGGTTCTAGCGGTCAGCCCCAGCATTTT. Translated, it gives CSANTGSSGQPQHF.